The rows below give T cell receptor beta chains drawn from one sample of a study of blood T cell repertoires in COVID-19. TCRdb's table, derived via immunoSEQ multiplex PCR, lists solely in-frame clones and lacks some. The sample has 91,000 or so clones; around nine tenths are singletons. Sequenced sample: peripheral blood. All receptors come from a human donor in a cohort sampled during active COVID-19. Both conserved end residues are part of each CDR3. A D gene is named only where the DNA matches it firmly. Clone size is not always given. Where it is, it says once, few, many or a class for expanded clones.

cdr3_nt: TGTGCCAGCAGCCAAGATATAGCGAACACTGAAGCTTTCTTT; cdr3_aa: CASSQDIANTEAFF; clone_size: .; j_call: TRBJ1-1; d_call: .; v_call: TRBV4-2
cdr3_nt: TGTGCCAGCAGCTTGGGGTACTCAGGGAGGCGCGGCTACACCTTC; cdr3_aa: CASSLGYSGRRGYTF; clone_size: .; j_call: TRBJ1-2; d_call: .; v_call: TRBV7-2
cdr3_nt: TGTGCCAGCAGCTTGGCATCCGTAGCTAACTATGGCTACACCTTC; cdr3_aa: CASSLASVANYGYTF; clone_size: .; j_call: TRBJ1-2; d_call: .; v_call: TRBV5-5
cdr3_nt: TGCGCCAGCAGTCAAAAGGCTAGCGGGAGCCATTTGAACACCGGGGAGCTGTTTTTT; cdr3_aa: CASSQKASGSHLNTGELFF; clone_size: .; j_call: TRBJ2-2; d_call: TRBD2; v_call: TRBV23-1
cdr3_nt: TGTGCCAGCAGCTGGGGCGGAAACTATGGCTACACCTTC; cdr3_aa: CASSWGGNYGYTF; clone_size: once; j_call: TRBJ1-2; d_call: .; v_call: TRBV5-4
cdr3_nt: TGTGCCAGCAGCCAGTGGGACAGGGCTAACGGGGAGCTGTTTTTT; cdr3_aa: CASSQWDRANGELFF; clone_size: .; j_call: TRBJ2-2; d_call: TRBD1; v_call: TRBV11-2
cdr3_nt: TGCGCCAGCAGCCTTGACACCACGAACACCGGGGAGCTGTTTTTT; cdr3_aa: CASSLDTTNTGELFF; clone_size: .; j_call: TRBJ2-2; d_call: .; v_call: TRBV4-3
cdr3_nt: TGTGCCAGCAGTTTAGACAGCTATAGCAATCAGCCCCAGCATTTT; cdr3_aa: CASSLDSYSNQPQHF; clone_size: .; j_call: TRBJ1-5; d_call: .; v_call: TRBV28
cdr3_nt: TGTGCCAGCTCACCTCGGACTAGCGGTAGCACAGATACGCAGTATTTT; cdr3_aa: CASSPRTSGSTDTQYF; clone_size: .; j_call: TRBJ2-3; d_call: TRBD2; v_call: TRBV18
cdr3_nt: TGCGCCAGCAGCTTGGGCCTTCTAGCCCAAACAGATACGCAGTATTTT; cdr3_aa: CASSLGLLAQTDTQYF; clone_size: .; j_call: TRBJ2-3; d_call: .; v_call: TRBV5-1
cdr3_nt: TGCAGTGCTAGTAAAGGGGGCGTGAAGACTGAAGCTTTCTTT; cdr3_aa: CSASKGGVKTEAFF; clone_size: .; j_call: TRBJ1-1; d_call: TRBD1; v_call: TRBV20-1
cdr3_nt: TGTGCCAGTAGCTTACTAGCGGGAGCCACAGATACGCAGTATTTT; cdr3_aa: CASSLLAGATDTQYF; clone_size: .; j_call: TRBJ2-3; d_call: TRBD2; v_call: TRBV19
cdr3_nt: TGTGCCAGCAGGCTGGACAGCAACAATCAGCCCCAGCATTTT; cdr3_aa: CASRLDSNNQPQHF; clone_size: few; j_call: TRBJ1-5; d_call: .; v_call: TRBV2
cdr3_nt: TGTGCCAGTAGGATTACAGGAGACTATGGCTACACCTTC; cdr3_aa: CASRITGDYGYTF; clone_size: .; j_call: TRBJ1-2; d_call: .; v_call: TRBV19
cdr3_nt: TGTGCCAGCAGCTCAATAGCGGGATCCTACAATGAGCAGTTCTTC; cdr3_aa: CASSSIAGSYNEQFF; clone_size: .; j_call: TRBJ2-1; d_call: TRBD2; v_call: TRBV11-3
cdr3_nt: TGTGCCAGCAGCCCGGGACTAGGCACAGATACGCAGTATTTT; cdr3_aa: CASSPGLGTDTQYF; clone_size: .; j_call: TRBJ2-3; d_call: TRBD2; v_call: TRBV5-4
cdr3_nt: TGTGCCAGCAGTCCCGGGACAGGAGGCGGCTACACCTTC; cdr3_aa: CASSPGTGGGYTF; clone_size: .; j_call: TRBJ1-2; d_call: TRBD1; v_call: TRBV25-1
cdr3_nt: TGTGCCAGCAGTGAAGGGGGCGGGGGTTACGAGCAGTACTTC; cdr3_aa: CASSEGGGGYEQYF; clone_size: .; j_call: TRBJ2-7; d_call: TRBD2; v_call: TRBV2
cdr3_nt: TGTGCCAGCAGTTTATCGTCTAATCTGAACACTGAAGCTTTCTTT; cdr3_aa: CASSLSSNLNTEAFF; clone_size: once; j_call: TRBJ1-1; d_call: .; v_call: TRBV27
cdr3_nt: TGTGCCAGCAGTTTAGGGGGGACCGGGGAGCTGTTTTTT; cdr3_aa: CASSLGGTGELFF; clone_size: .; j_call: TRBJ2-2; d_call: .; v_call: TRBV27
cdr3_nt: TGTGCCAGCAGTCTGGCGGGGAGCTACGGCTACACCTTC; cdr3_aa: CASSLAGSYGYTF; clone_size: .; j_call: TRBJ1-2; d_call: .; v_call: TRBV12-3/TRBV12-4
cdr3_nt: TGCAGCGTTGAAGGTGGGACAGGGTACGAGCTGTTTTTT; cdr3_aa: CSVEGGTGYELFF; clone_size: .; j_call: TRBJ2-2; d_call: TRBD1; v_call: TRBV29-1
cdr3_nt: TGTGCCAGCAGGAAGTCGGACAGCTCCTACGAGCAGTACTTC; cdr3_aa: CASRKSDSSYEQYF; clone_size: .; j_call: TRBJ2-7; d_call: .; v_call: TRBV7-9
cdr3_nt: TGTGCCAGCAGTTATGACAGGGGCATCTACGAGCAGTACTTC; cdr3_aa: CASSYDRGIYEQYF; clone_size: once; j_call: TRBJ2-7; d_call: TRBD1; v_call: TRBV6-2/TRBV6-3
cdr3_nt: TGCGCCAGCAGCTCGACTAGCGGGGGAGAGACCCAGTACTTC; cdr3_aa: CASSSTSGGETQYF; clone_size: .; j_call: TRBJ2-5; d_call: TRBD2; v_call: TRBV5-1
cdr3_nt: TGTGCCAGCAGCCAAGGGGAGGTCTGGGGTAATTCACCCCTCCACTTT; cdr3_aa: CASSQGEVWGNSPLHF; clone_size: .; j_call: TRBJ1-6; d_call: .; v_call: TRBV3-1/TRBV3-2
cdr3_nt: TGCGCCAGCAGCTTGGCCGCAGGGGGGTTAACTGAAGCTTTCTTT; cdr3_aa: CASSLAAGGLTEAFF; clone_size: .; j_call: TRBJ1-1; d_call: TRBD1; v_call: TRBV5-1
cdr3_nt: TGTGCCACCAGTACGGGGTCCACCTCCTCTGGCTACACCTTC; cdr3_aa: CATSTGSTSSGYTF; clone_size: .; j_call: TRBJ1-2; d_call: .; v_call: TRBV24-1
cdr3_nt: TGCAGCGTACTCCCCGGACAGGGGCGAACCTATGGCTACACCTTC; cdr3_aa: CSVLPGQGRTYGYTF; clone_size: .; j_call: TRBJ1-2; d_call: TRBD1; v_call: TRBV29-1
cdr3_nt: TGTGCCAGTAGTATAGTTCCCAGGGTGAATGGCTACACCTTC; cdr3_aa: CASSIVPRVNGYTF; clone_size: .; j_call: TRBJ1-2; d_call: .; v_call: TRBV19
cdr3_nt: TGTGCCAGCAGTCTGGGGGACAGGGGGTTTGTCAGGAACACTGAAGCTTTCTTT; cdr3_aa: CASSLGDRGFVRNTEAFF; clone_size: .; j_call: TRBJ1-1; d_call: TRBD1; v_call: TRBV25-1
cdr3_nt: TGTGCCTGGAGCCTAGAAGGCCACGAGCAGTACTTC; cdr3_aa: CAWSLEGHEQYF; clone_size: .; j_call: TRBJ2-7; d_call: .; v_call: TRBV30
cdr3_nt: TGTGCCAGCAGTCTTACAAGCTCTGGGGCCAACGTCCTGACTTTC; cdr3_aa: CASSLTSSGANVLTF; clone_size: .; j_call: TRBJ2-6; d_call: .; v_call: TRBV9
cdr3_nt: TGTGCCAGCAGCTTAGCACCAACGGTTAGCGGAGCCGCCTACAATGAGCAGTTCTTC; cdr3_aa: CASSLAPTVSGAAYNEQFF; clone_size: .; j_call: TRBJ2-1; d_call: .; v_call: TRBV7-6
cdr3_nt: TGTGCCAGCAGCCCGGGACTAGCGGGCAATGAGCAGTTCTTC; cdr3_aa: CASSPGLAGNEQFF; clone_size: .; j_call: TRBJ2-1; d_call: TRBD2; v_call: TRBV3-1/TRBV3-2
cdr3_nt: TGTGCCAGCAGGAGACAGGCTACCTACAATGAGCAGTTCTTC; cdr3_aa: CASRRQATYNEQFF; clone_size: .; j_call: TRBJ2-1; d_call: .; v_call: TRBV2
cdr3_nt: TGTGCCAGCAGTAAGGACATCAACAATGAGCAGTTCTTC; cdr3_aa: CASSKDINNEQFF; clone_size: .; j_call: TRBJ2-1; d_call: .; v_call: TRBV12-3/TRBV12-4
cdr3_nt: TGTGCCAGCAGCTCCAAGGGGGACACCATATATTTT; cdr3_aa: CASSSKGDTIYF; clone_size: .; j_call: TRBJ1-3; d_call: .; v_call: TRBV6-5
cdr3_nt: TGTGCCAGCAGCTTAGGAAGAGACAGGGCAATGGATGAGCAGTTCTTC; cdr3_aa: CASSLGRDRAMDEQFF; clone_size: .; j_call: TRBJ2-1; d_call: TRBD1; v_call: TRBV7-2
cdr3_nt: TGTGCCAGCAGCGTCTACCCGGGGGCCTACGAGCAGTACTTC; cdr3_aa: CASSVYPGAYEQYF; clone_size: once; j_call: TRBJ2-7; d_call: .; v_call: TRBV7-2
cdr3_nt: TGTGCCAGCAGCTTCTTCGCCGGTTGGAACTATGGCTACACCTTC; cdr3_aa: CASSFFAGWNYGYTF; clone_size: .; j_call: TRBJ1-2; d_call: .; v_call: TRBV11-2
cdr3_nt: TGTGCCAGCAGCCAAGATTTGGGCATGTACCAAGAGACCCAGTACTTC; cdr3_aa: CASSQDLGMYQETQYF; clone_size: .; j_call: TRBJ2-5; d_call: .; v_call: TRBV3-1/TRBV3-2
cdr3_nt: TGTGCCAGCAGCGACGACAGAGCAAGCGACACCATATATTTT; cdr3_aa: CASSDDRASDTIYF; clone_size: .; j_call: TRBJ1-3; d_call: .; v_call: TRBV4-2
cdr3_nt: TGTGCCAGCAGGCGACAGGGCGGCAATCAGCCCCAGCATTTT; cdr3_aa: CASRRQGGNQPQHF; clone_size: .; j_call: TRBJ1-5; d_call: TRBD1; v_call: TRBV6-5
cdr3_nt: TGCGCCAGCACCATCGGCCCGACAGGGGGGAACACTGAAGCTTTCTTT; cdr3_aa: CASTIGPTGGNTEAFF; clone_size: .; j_call: TRBJ1-1; d_call: TRBD1; v_call: TRBV5-1
cdr3_nt: TGCGCCAGCAGTGAGTCGGCGGGGGGCCAGGAGACCCAGTACTTC; cdr3_aa: CASSESAGGQETQYF; clone_size: .; j_call: TRBJ2-5; d_call: TRBD2; v_call: TRBV10-1
cdr3_nt: TGTGCCAGCAGCCAAGCAGGGTTTGATCAGCCCCAGCATTTT; cdr3_aa: CASSQAGFDQPQHF; clone_size: .; j_call: TRBJ1-5; d_call: .; v_call: TRBV3-1/TRBV3-2
cdr3_nt: TGTGCCATCAGTGAAGGAGGGTTGGGCAATCAGCCCCAGCATTTT; cdr3_aa: CAISEGGLGNQPQHF; clone_size: .; j_call: TRBJ1-5; d_call: .; v_call: TRBV10-3